Listed below are T cell receptor beta chains from one sample, sequenced in a study of blood T cell repertoires in COVID-19. TCRdb's table, derived via immunoSEQ multiplex PCR, lists solely in-frame clones and lacks some. This table holds about 68,000 clones, around three quarters found once. Sequencing was done on a sample of peripheral blood. The receptors originated from a human donor in a cohort sampled during active COVID-19. CDR3s include the opening cysteine and the closing phenylalanine or tryptophan. D genes are given only for firm matches. The listing skips clone size in some rows; elsewhere it reads once, few, many or a size class.

clone_size,j_call,d_call,v_call,cdr3_aa,cdr3_nt
-,TRBJ2-4,-,TRBV5-1,CASSSGDAKNIQYF,TGCGCCAGCAGCTCAGGGGATGCCAAAAACATTCAGTACTTC
-,TRBJ1-5,-,TRBV28,CASTPSGINQPQHF,TGTGCCAGCACCCCCTCAGGGATAAATCAGCCCCAGCATTTT
once,TRBJ2-2,-,TRBV3-1/TRBV3-2,CASSQAMNTGELFF,TGTGCCAGCAGCCAAGCTATGAACACCGGGGAGCTGTTTTTT
-,TRBJ2-7,TRBD2,TRBV6-6,CASGSGAYEQYF,TGTGCCAGCGGCAGCGGGGCCTACGAGCAGTACTTC
few,TRBJ2-6,TRBD2,TRBV5-4,CASSFPFGAGGPAGANVLTF,TGTGCCAGCAGCTTCCCCTTCGGAGCGGGGGGGCCGGCTGGGGCCAACGTCCTGACTTTC
-,TRBJ2-7,TRBD1,TRBV18,CASSRGQGTGSHEQYF,TGTGCCAGCTCCCGGGGACAGGGCACCGGATCGCACGAGCAGTACTTC
-,TRBJ2-7,-,TRBV9,CASSTGGMSYEQYF,TGTGCCAGCAGCACCGGGGGTATGTCCTACGAGCAGTACTTC
-,TRBJ2-1,-,TRBV6-5,CASRDSGTYNEQFF,TGTGCCAGCCGGGATAGCGGCACCTACAATGAGCAGTTCTTC
once,TRBJ2-7,TRBD1,TRBV5-8,CASTRRDSEQYF,TGTGCCAGCACCCGACGGGACAGCGAGCAGTACTTC
-,TRBJ2-3,-,TRBV19,CASSRGDPGLRADTQYF,TGTGCCAGTAGTAGAGGGGACCCGGGACTCCGCGCAGATACGCAGTATTTT
-,TRBJ2-7,-,TRBV5-6,CASSLSGYEQYF,TGTGCCAGCAGCTTGTCGGGCTACGAGCAGTACTTC